The T cell receptor (beta chain) under discussion was sequenced for a study of blood T cells in healthy people across ages. A remark on this clonotype: Its antigen is not known.

V was shortened by 5 bases and J by 9 bases, with 6 bases between the two germline ends. This CDR3 has 10 amino acids. Germline CDR1 is SGHRS and CDR2 is YFSETQ. Donors gave ten milliliters of peripheral blood apiece. Primers used in a second PCR of about 6 to 12 cycles were a sample-barcoded 5' primer and a J-beta primer mix. MiXCR was run by TCRdb on the 5' RACE reads, yielding one entry per CDR3 protein. The sample holds about 1 million distinct CDR3 sequences, more than 40% seen once. Study observations and caveats: TCR beta diversity, measured per million T cells, fell in a roughly linear way with age. Comparison with aged donors showed that long-lived donors had more naive CD4+ cells and higher diversity.

Sequenced: blood. The chain couples TRBV5-1 to TRBJ2-1; D unclear. The sequence derives from a woman aged 60-75 years in good health. The CDR3 sequence is CASRPAEQFF. CDR3 nucleotide sequence: TGCGCCAGCAGGCCGGCTGAGCAGTTCTTC. Full variable domain (outside the CDR3, taken from reference TRBV5-1 and TRBJ2-1): KAGVTQTPRYLIKTRGQQVTLSCSPISGHRSVSWYQQTPGQGLQFLFEYFSETQRNKGNFPGRFSGRQFSNSRSEMNVSTLELGDSALYLCASRPAEQFFGPGTRLTVL.